A single sample is the source of the 10 T cell receptor beta chains below, sequenced in a study of blood T cell repertoires in COVID-19. Using immunoSEQ multiplex PCR, the repertoire was profiled, and TCRdb retains in-frame clones only, with some absent. The table has more than 130,000 clones, around 80% seen once. Sequencing used peripheral blood. The receptors come from a human donor in a cohort sampled during active COVID-19.

This clone was detected once. This sequence joins TRBV7-2 and TRBJ2-5, with D tentatively TRBD2 (5 bases). The CDR3 has 15 amino acids. Germline lookup yields CDR1 SGHTA and CDR2 FQGNSA. Trimming left V 5 bases short and J 3 bases short, with 16 bases between. CDR3 loop: CASSRVRTAKETQYF. The CDR3 DNA is TGTGCCAGCAGCCGCGTCCGGACTGCCAAAGAGACCCAGTACTTC.

The V call is TRBV4-3, the J call TRBJ2-1, with no clear D. Between the trimmed V and J ends, which lost 1 base and 0 bases, there was a span of 10 bases. The CDR3 is 16 residues long. The V gene's germline CDR1 is LGHNA and CDR2 YSLEER. The CDR3 coding sequence is TGCGCCAGCAGCCAAGCAGCTGCGGACTCCTACAATGAGCAGTTCTTC. Amino acids: CASSQAAADSYNEQFF.

This sequence joins TRBV12-3 or TRBV12-4 and TRBJ2-5; D remains ambiguous. Between the trimmed V and J ends, which lost 6 bases and 4 bases, there was a span of 12 bases. The CDR3 totals 13 residues. The CDR3 DNA reads TGTGCCAGCAGCTACGTCGGGTCAGAGACCCAGTACTTC. It translates to CASSYVGSETQYF.

This chain's CDR3 is CASGRGGEDTQYF. The DNA of the CDR3 is TGCGCCAGCGGGAGGGGGGGCGAAGATACGCAGTATTTT. The V call is TRBV5-1, the J call TRBJ2-3, with a possible D match to TRBD2 (7 bases). Germline V gene sequence: CDR1 SGHRS, CDR2 YFSETQ. CDR3 length: 13 amino acids. The V end was cut by 7 bases, the J end by 5 bases, with 14 bases between.

The chain carries TRBV5-1 and TRBJ2-2, with D possibly being TRBD1 (6 bases). The CDR3 is 13 amino acids. Between the trimmed V and J ends, which lost 4 bases and 7 bases, there was a span of 11 bases. Germline V CDR1 and CDR2: SGHRS, YFSETQ. The chain's CDR3 is CASSKGDGGELFF. For the CDR3, the DNA is TGCGCCAGCAGCAAGGGGGATGGCGGGGAGCTGTTTTTT.

Written as DNA, the CDR3 is TGTGCCAGCAGCCAAGTTCCTAGCGGCCAAGAGACCCAGTACTTC. Its protein is CASSQVPSGQETQYF. This chain joins TRBV3-1 (or the pseudogene TRBV3-2) and TRBJ2-5, with 7 bases matching TRBD2. The CDR3 sequence is 15 residues long. Germline V gene sequence: CDR1 LGHDT, CDR2 YNNKEL (reference sequence). V lost 1 base, J lost 1 base, and 3 bases stayed unmatched.

The chain links TRBV10-3 to TRBJ1-1; possibly TRBD1 for D (5 bases). This CDR3 region has 13 residues. Trimming removed 2 bases at V and 7 bases at J, with 11 bases between. Germline V gene lookup returns CDR1 ENHRY and CDR2 SYGVKD. The chain's CDR3 is CAISEGRVREAFF. CDR3 nucleotide sequence: TGTGCCATCAGTGAGGGCAGGGTCCGTGAAGCTTTCTTT.

This clone was recorded only once. This chain connects TRBV19 to TRBJ2-2; TRBD1 matches at 7 bases. This CDR3 has 15 amino acids. J gave up 1 base and V 5 bases, and 4 bases lay outside the gene matches. Germline loops: CDR1 LNHDA, CDR2 SQIVND (reference sequence). CDR3 coding DNA: TGTGCCAGTAGTTCCCGGGACAGGAACACCGGGGAGCTGTTTTTT. Protein sequence: CASSSRDRNTGELFF. The full variable domain, completed using reference TRBV19 and TRBJ2-2, is DGGITQSPKYLFRKEGQNVTLSCEQNLNHDAMYWYRQDPGQGLRLIYYSQIVNDFQKGDIAEGYSVSREKKESFPLTVTSAQKNPTAFYLCASSSRDRNTGELFFGEGSRLTVL.

The chain is built from TRBV4-1 and TRBJ1-1, with D tentatively TRBD1 (6 bases). CDR3 size: 17 residues. Germline CDR1 is MGHRA and CDR2 is YSYEKL. V dropped 0 bases and J dropped 3 bases, with 17 bases sitting between them. CDR3 amino acids: CASSQDRGAYGDTEAFF. CDR3 in DNA: TGCGCCAGCAGCCAAGATCGGGGGGCGTACGGGGACACTGAAGCTTTCTTT.

CDR3 DNA sequence: TGTGCCAGCAGGTCCCAGGGGGCTGGGTCACCCCTCCACTTT. This gives the protein CASRSQGAGSPLHF. The chain is built from TRBV5-4 and TRBJ1-6; 8 bases align to TRBD1. V lost 5 bases, J lost 10 bases, and 8 bases stayed unmatched. The CDR3 extends over 14 amino acids. Germline V CDR1 and CDR2: SGHNT, YYREEE (reference sequence).